The 17 T cell receptor beta chains below all came from one sample that was sequenced in a study of metastatic and nonmetastatic thyroid tumors. TCRdb re-processed the PCR reads through MiXCR. The data hold approximately 84,000 clones, with under 15% observed a single time. Patients were all untreated before their thyroid surgery. The specimen sequenced was blood. All receptors derive from a female donor with papillary thyroid cancer or a benign thyroid nodule (not recorded which). Some clones in this sample may be carry-over from other donors' samples.

Ten or more counts support this clone. The CDR3 loop is CASRDPGGPGTDTQYF. The CDR3 DNA follows: TGTGCCAGCAGAGACCCGGGGGGGCCTGGAACAGATACGCAGTATTTT. The gene calls are TRBV6-2 or TRBV6-3 and TRBJ2-3; 8 bases match TRBD2. The CDR3 loop spans 16 amino acids. Losses at the gene ends were 6 bases for V and 3 bases for J; bases not matched to a gene: 11. CDR1 and CDR2 (germline): MNHEY, SVGEGT.

Many counts were recorded for this clone. The chain is built from TRBV11-2 and TRBJ1-4; D not resolved. The V and J ends lost 1 base and 5 bases respectively, with 11 bases between them. The germline V gene encodes CDR1 SGHAT and CDR2 FQNNGV. The CDR3 is 15 amino acids. The CDR3 region is CASSLGAGFNEKLFF. In nucleotides, the CDR3 is TGTGCCAGCAGCTTAGGGGCAGGCTTCAATGAAAAACTGTTTTTT.

Of note for this clone: A read error is possible here, since a much larger clone lies one base away. The gene calls are TRBV20-1 and TRBJ2-5; no reliable D call. Per the germline V gene, CDR1 is DFQATT and CDR2 is SNEGSKA (reference sequence). This CDR3 region has 12 residues. Trimming removed 1 base at V and 8 bases at J, with 11 bases between. CDR3 DNA sequence: TGCAGTGCTAGAGGTCCAGTGGATACCCAGTACTTC. Amino acid sequence: CSARGPVDTQYF.

This clone was seen ten or more times. V is TRBV7-8 and J is TRBJ1-6, with D possibly being TRBD1 (6 bases). Trimming left V 2 bases short and J 5 bases short, with 16 bases between. The CDR3 length is 17 residues. Per the germline V gene, CDR1 is SGHVS and CDR2 is FQNEAQ. CDR3 nucleotides: TGTGCCAGCAGCTTAAGGGGGGGGGCAAGCCATAATTCACCCCTCCACTTT. Its translation is CASSLRGGASHNSPLHF. Together with reference TRBV7-8 and TRBJ1-6, the CDR3 gives the full variable domain: GAGVSQSPRYKVAKRGQDVALRCDPISGHVSLFWYQQALGQGPEFLTYFQNEAQLDKSGLPSDRFFAERPEGSVSTLKIQRTQQEDSAVYLCASSLRGGASHNSPLHFGNGTRLTVT.

In this sample, this clone turned up many times. The chain carries TRBV3-1 and TRBJ1-2; the match to TRBD1 covers 7 bases. V dropped 7 bases and J dropped 7; count of bases not matched to a gene: 12. The CDR3 has 14 residues. CDR1 LGHDT and CDR2 YNNKEL come from the germline V gene (reference sequence). The CDR3 nucleotides read TGTGCCAGCACCGGGGACAGCCGAGGGAGTGGCTACACCTTC. It codes for CASTGDSRGSGYTF.

At least ten counts were recorded for this clone. The rearrangement links TRBV12-3 or TRBV12-4 to TRBJ1-5; D gene uncertain. The CDR3 covers 12 residues. Trimming left V 5 bases short and J 7 bases short, with 9 bases between. As DNA, the CDR3 is TGTGCCAGCAGTCGACGGGAACAGCCCCAGCATTTT. It is translated as CASSRREQPQHF.

This clone was seen many times. CDR3 amino acids: CATSDDRGPLHF. As DNA, the CDR3 is TGTGCCACCAGCGACGACAGGGGACCCCTCCACTTT. The V gene is TRBV24-1, the J gene TRBJ1-6, with 8 bases matching TRBD1. Germline V gene data show CDR1 as KGHDR and CDR2 as SFDVKD. V was clipped by 7 bases and J by 12 bases; unmatched bases: 4. The CDR3 extends over 12 amino acids.

This clone has ten or more counts. The chain recombines TRBV20-1 with TRBJ2-7; D is perhaps TRBD1 or TRBD2 (5 bases each). V was pared by 3 bases and J by 6 bases, with 18 bases between. Germline V gene sequence: CDR1 DFQATT, CDR2 SNEGSKA (reference sequence). This CDR3 is built from 14 residues. CDR3 loop: CSASSGTPSPEQYF. CDR3 in DNA: TGCAGTGCTAGCTCTGGGACCCCCTCTCCCGAGCAGTACTTC.

The chain uses TRBV4-2 and TRBJ2-4; 14 nucleotides align to TRBD2. Germline lookup yields CDR1 LGHNA and CDR2 YNFKEQ. The ends lost 3 bases at V and 0 bases at J; junction bases unmatched: 7. The CDR3 contains 19 residues. CDR3 DNA sequence: TGTGCCAGCAGCCACCATGGACTAGCGGGGGGCGTAGCCAAAAACATTCAGTACTTC. Its protein product is CASSHHGLAGGVAKNIQYF.

This clone was picked up many times. The CDR3, as DNA: TGTGCCAGCAGGGCCGGGGGGCGCCGAAACGAGCAGTACTTC. Translating gives CASRAGGRRNEQYF. The rearrangement uses TRBV28 and TRBJ2-7; weak D call: TRBD2 (7 bases). V was clipped by 6 bases and J by 5 bases, with 17 bases between them. Germline V gene data show CDR1 as MDHEN and CDR2 as SYDVKM. The CDR3 spans 14 residues.

This clone occurred many times. This chain uses TRBV28 with TRBJ1-1; D not certain. Trimming cost V 5 bases and J 10 bases, with 20 bases left between them. Germline V gene lookup returns CDR1 MDHEN and CDR2 SYDVKM. The CDR3 has 14 amino acids. The CDR3 protein is CASSPYQGLTAAFF. CDR3 nucleotides: TGTGCCAGCAGTCCCTATCAAGGCCTTACCGCAGCTTTCTTT.

This clone was observed many times. The V and J genes are TRBV28 and TRBJ2-7; D unclear. This CDR3 spans 16 amino acids. The germline V gene has CDR1 MDHEN and CDR2 SYDVKM. V lost 4 bases and J lost 4, with 20 bases in between. CDR3 sequence: CASSSRPRSSKYEQYF. Here the CDR3 DNA reads TGTGCCAGCAGTTCACGACCCCGATCGTCCAAATACGAGCAGTACTTC.

This clone was seen more than once but under ten times. One base away lies a much larger clone, so this may be a sequencing read error. Other DNA sequences in the same sample also yield this CDR3. CDR3 nucleotide sequence: TGTGCCAGCAGCTCTATGGGACTGGGGACGGAGACCCAGTACTTC. This encodes CASSSMGLGTETQYF. The chain links TRBV7-2 to TRBJ2-5; the D gene is possibly TRBD2 (6 bases). The CDR3 runs 15 residues. The V end lost 4 bases, the J end lost 5 bases, and 17 bases lay between the germline ends. CDR1 and CDR2 from the germline V gene are SGHTA and FQGNSA.

In its sample, this clone was seen many times. The chain is built from TRBV6-1 and TRBJ1-2; TRBD1 aligns across 8 bases. V shed 3 bases, J shed 4 bases, and the junction held 7 bases outside the gene matches. The V gene's germline CDR1 is MNHNS and CDR2 SASEGT. This CDR3 has 15 residues. The CDR3 coding sequence is TGTGCCAGCAGTGATTGGGGGACAGGTTTCTATGGCTACACCTTC. Protein: CASSDWGTGFYGYTF.

Many counts were recorded for this clone. The rearrangement uses TRBV15 and TRBJ2-7, with D possibly matching TRBD2 (5 bases). The V gene's germline CDR1 is LNHNV and CDR2 YYDKDF (reference sequence). CDR3 length: 16 amino acids. V lost 0 bases, J lost 0 bases, and 12 bases lay in between. In nucleotides, the CDR3 is TGTGCCACCAGCAGAGATCGGACCGGAGGCTCCTACGAGCAGTACTTC. Its protein is CATSRDRTGGSYEQYF.

This chain links TRBV5-1 with TRBJ1-2, with a weak D call TRBD1 (6 bases). Germline V lookup: CDR1 SGHRS, CDR2 YFSETQ. The CDR3 sequence is 18 residues long. The V gene lost 8 bases and the J gene lost 3 bases, with 29 bases spanning the gap. CDR3 DNA: TGCGCCAGGAGCCCCGAGCTTATACGGGACACCGTGCACTATGGCTACACCTTC. Protein sequence: CARSPELIRDTVHYGYTF.

Comments on this clone: Just one base apart from a much larger clone, this may be a read error. The chain carries TRBV9 and TRBJ1-1; D gene ambiguous. This CDR3 spans 13 amino acids. The V and J ends lost 0 bases and 7 bases respectively, with 10 bases between them. Germline V CDR1 and CDR2: SGDLS, YYNGEE. CDR3 coding DNA: TGTGCCAGCAGCGTAGGAGGGTTAGGTGAAGCTTTCTTT. Its protein is CASSVGGLGEAFF.